This TCR beta chain was identified during a study of CD8 T cells in Susac syndrome. Study results and caveats: The CD4+ T cell repertoire of patients with Susac syndrome showed no detectable clonal expansion.

RNA totalling roughly 0.45 to 1 ug underwent reverse transcription with random hexamers. TCRdb re-called the immunoSEQ multiplex PCR reads with MiXCR, one entry per CDR3 protein. The sample contains under 200,000 distinct CDR3 sequences, nearly 97% of which appear only once. A note on this clonotype: The antigen remains undetermined.

The V gene lost 5 bases and the J gene lost 6 bases, with 10 bases spanning the gap. The CDR3 has 12 amino acids. From germline, CDR1 is GTSNPN and CDR2 SVGIG (reference sequence). Isolation of CD8+ and CD4+ T cells was performed negatively, whereas enrichment of TEMRA cells was done by FACS. The chain couples TRBV30 to TRBJ2-2; a possible D gene is TRBD1 (5 bases). The sequence was obtained from a human donor with Susac syndrome. The sequenced sample was CD4+ T cells from PBMCs. The CDR3 spells CAWAGIPGELFF. CDR3 nucleotide sequence: TGTGCCTGGGCAGGGATTCCCGGGGAGCTGTTTTTT.